This entry concerns a single T cell receptor (beta chain). Its specificity is unknown. This entry comes from a study of shared clonotypes between healthy human individuals. Overall study context: In total, the donors were a couple of women and a few men aged 18 to 49. Regarding the study as a whole: The study found lower generation probabilities in non-shared clonotypes than in those shared by all four donors. Between a few donors, naive CD4 clonotypes were shared at a level of roughly 5.5%.

Profiled with immunoSEQ multiplex PCR; TCRdb holds only in-frame clones, not every one. The data show about 2.4 million clones, with 80% to 95% seen just once and approximately 0.35% held by the top ten. CDR1 SQVTM and CDR2 ANQGSEA come from the germline V gene. CDR3 length equals 14 residues. Trimming stripped 0 bases from V and 9 bases from J, with 15 bases between. The J gene is TRBJ2-1, the V gene TRBV29-1; D ambiguous. The sample was naive CD4+ T cells from PBMCs. Subset: CD45RA+ positively selected. The sequence came from a man aged 18 to 35 in good health. Some clones in this sample may be carry-over from other donors' samples. The CDR3 nucleotides read TGCAGCGTTGAAGACTCGGCGGCCTACGGTGAGCAGTTCTTC. Translation: CSVEDSAAYGEQFF.